These 32 T cell receptor beta chains were sequenced from one sample in a study of shared clonotypes between healthy human individuals. CD45RO-negative, CCR7-selected cells formed the naive CD8 fraction, which excluded terminally differentiated effector memory CD45RA+ cells. Some clones are missing from TCRdb's copy, which holds only in-frame ones; the method was immunoSEQ multiplex PCR. Of hundreds of thousands of clones in the sample, 90% to 97% were seen once. Sequencing was done on a sample of naive CD8+ T cells sorted from blood. The receptors come from a woman in her twenties or thirties in good health.

The genes are TRBV19 and TRBJ2-1, with unresolved D. The V and J ends lost 5 bases and 6 bases respectively, with 23 bases between them. There are 17 residues in the CDR3. Looked up from germline, CDR1 is LNHDA and CDR2 is SQIVND (reference sequence). CDR3 in amino acids: CASSYILPTGIPNEQFF. The CDR3 DNA is TGTGCCAGTAGTTATATCCTGCCCACCGGTATCCCCAATGAGCAGTTCTTC.

The chain has TRBV28 and TRBJ2-7; tentatively, D is TRBD1 or TRBD2 (5 bases each). V lost 7 bases and J lost 1, with 11 bases in between. The germline V gene has CDR1 MDHEN and CDR2 SYDVKM. CDR3 length equals 13 residues. CDR3 coding DNA: TGTGCCAGCACCTCGTGGGGGTCCTACGAGCAGTACTTC. The encoded protein is CASTSWGSYEQYF. The whole variable domain, remainder taken from reference TRBV28 and TRBJ2-7, is DVKVTQSSRYLVKRTGEKVFLECVQDMDHENMFWYRQDPGLGLRLIYFSYDVKMKEKGDIPEGYSVSREKKERFSLILESASTNQTSMYLCASTSWGSYEQYFGPGTRLTVT.

This sequence joins TRBV11-3 and TRBJ2-5; no clear D gene. V gave up 1 base and J gave up 2 bases, with 8 bases separating them. From germline, CDR1 is SGHNT and CDR2 YENEEA. The CDR3 is made up of 14 amino acids. CDR3 DNA: TGTGCCAGCAGCTTAGGGGGTAGGCAAGAGACCCAGTACTTC. This sequence encodes CASSLGGRQETQYF.

Only one count was recorded for this clone. The V and J genes are TRBV19 and TRBJ2-7, with D uncertain. Germline CDR1 reads LNHDA; CDR2 reads SQIVND (reference sequence). V was pared by 0 bases and J by 2 bases, with 2 bases between. The CDR3 is made up of 12 amino acids. The CDR3 nucleotides read TGTGCCAGTAGTATAGACACCTACGAGCAGTACTTC. Amino acid sequence: CASSIDTYEQYF.

The chain carries TRBV28 and TRBJ2-3, with no clear D. The V gene's germline CDR1 is MDHEN and CDR2 SYDVKM. Trimming stripped 3 bases from V and 2 bases from J, with 12 bases between. CDR3 size: 15 residues. CDR3 sequence: CASSLFWGSTDTQYF. The CDR3 DNA reads as TGTGCCAGCAGTTTGTTTTGGGGATCCACAGATACGCAGTATTTT.

The V call is TRBV27, the J call TRBJ2-1, with 11 bases lining up with TRBD2. The CDR3 contains 15 residues. CDR1 and CDR2 from the germline V gene are MNHEY and SMNVEV (reference sequence). The V segment lost 5 bases and the J segment 4 bases; nucleotides outside the gene matches: 4. This CDR3 is CASSGLAGGYNEQFF. The CDR3 region has the DNA TGTGCCAGCAGTGGGCTAGCGGGAGGATACAATGAGCAGTTCTTC.

DNA for the CDR3: TGTGCCAGCAGGCTTCTAGAGACCCAGTACTTC. Its protein is CASRLLETQYF. The chain couples TRBV27 to TRBJ2-5; the D is unclear. The CDR3 totals 11 residues. CDR1 and CDR2 from the germline V gene are MNHEY and SMNVEV (reference sequence). V was pared by 6 bases and J by 4 bases, with 6 bases between.

CDR3 DNA: TGTGCCAGCCGTCCCACGGCTAGCGGGAACCCGGGGTACGAGCAGTACTTC. Its protein is CASRPTASGNPGYEQYF. This chain joins TRBV2 and TRBJ2-7; 9 bases map to TRBD2. From germline, CDR1 is SNHLY and CDR2 FYNNEI. CDR3 length: 17 residues. Trimming removed 8 bases from V and 4 bases from J; junction bases left unmatched: 18.

The J gene is TRBJ1-2, the V gene TRBV27, with D perhaps TRBD1 (5 bases). Trimming pared 5 bases from V and 7 bases from J, leaving 14 bases between. The germline V gene encodes CDR1 MNHEY and CDR2 SMNVEV (reference sequence). This CDR3 region has 13 residues. The CDR3 protein is CASSQSGFRGYTF. In nucleotides, the CDR3 is TGTGCCAGCAGTCAATCAGGGTTTCGTGGCTACACCTTC.

This rearrangement joins TRBV27 to TRBJ2-1; TRBD2 aligns across 11 bases. Germline-derived CDR1 and CDR2 are MNHEY and SMNVEV (reference sequence). The CDR3 runs to 14 residues. The V and J ends lost 11 bases and 1 base, in that order; junction bases with no gene match: 4. The CDR3 sequence: CAVAGGGSYNEQFF. In nucleotides, the CDR3 is TGTGCCGTAGCGGGAGGGGGATCCTACAATGAGCAGTTCTTC.

This chain uses TRBV9 with TRBJ1-4; D remains unclear. The CDR3 consists of 15 residues. Germline V gives CDR1 SGDLS, CDR2 YYNGEE. The V end lost 0 bases, the J end lost 0 bases, and 6 bases lay between the germline ends. In DNA form, the CDR3 reads TGTGCCAGCAGCGTAGGGGAAACAACTAATGAAAAACTGTTTTTT. This translates into CASSVGETTNEKLFF.

V is TRBV7-9 and J is TRBJ1-4; tentative D call: TRBD1 (5 bases). V lost 3 bases and J 4 bases, leaving 6 bases between the germline ends. The CDR3 contains 13 residues. The V gene's germline CDR1 is SEHNR and CDR2 FQNEAQ (reference sequence). CDR3 amino acids: CASSFQGNEKLFF. CDR3 coding DNA: TGTGCCAGCAGCTTCCAGGGTAATGAAAAACTGTTTTTT.

The gene calls are TRBV29-1 and TRBJ2-7; weak D call: TRBD1 (6 bases). The CDR3 contains 13 residues. Germline V gives CDR1 SQVTM, CDR2 ANQGSEA. V lost 5 bases, J lost 2 bases, and 13 bases lay in between. The CDR3 sequence: CSVLQGVTYEQYF. The CDR3, as DNA: TGCAGCGTTCTACAGGGTGTCACCTACGAGCAGTACTTC.

The DNA for the CDR3 is TGTGCCAGCAGCTTAGGGGACAGGGTCTACGAGCAGTACTTC. Translating gives CASSLGDRVYEQYF. The chain uses TRBV7-8 and TRBJ2-5; 9 nucleotides line up with TRBD1. Near its end, the DNA agrees better with TRBJ2-7, so the J call may be wrong. The CDR3 length is 14 residues. CDR1 and CDR2 from the germline V gene are SGHVS and FQNEAQ.

The chain employs TRBV5-1 and TRBJ2-1, with D unclear. V was pared by 9 bases and J by 1 base, with 8 bases between. The length of the CDR3 is 12 residues. Germline CDR1 is SGHRS and CDR2 is YFSETQ. In DNA form, the CDR3 reads TGCGCCACCGGAGAGTCCTACAATGAGCAGTTCTTC. It translates to CATGESYNEQFF.

This chain connects TRBV4-2 to TRBJ1-6, with D possibly matching TRBD1 (5 bases). V was cut by 2 bases and J by 4 bases, with 12 bases left in between. The CDR3 consists of 16 residues. The germline V gene has CDR1 LGHNA and CDR2 YNFKEQ. The CDR3 bases are TGTGCCAGCAGCCAAATACCTGGGGGTTATAATTCACCCCTCCACTTT. It yields the protein CASSQIPGGYNSPLHF.

Worth noting for this clone: This sample also contains other DNA sequences that code for the same CDR3. This chain connects TRBV11-2 to TRBJ2-7; TRBD2 aligns across 10 bases. CDR1 SGHAT and CDR2 FQNNGV come from the germline V gene. The junction had 0 bases not matched to a gene; V was cut back by 1 base and J by 3 bases. The CDR3 spans 14 residues. The CDR3 nucleotides are TGTGCCAGCAGCTTAGGACTAGCGGGCTACGAGCAGTACTTC. Residues: CASSLGLAGYEQYF.

The gene calls are TRBV30 and TRBJ1-1; no definite D call. Trimming left V 2 bases short and J 1 base short, with 11 bases between. CDR1 GTSNPN and CDR2 SVGIG come from the germline V gene (reference sequence). The CDR3 spans 14 residues. CDR3: CAWSPLSANTEAFF. DNA of the CDR3: TGTGCCTGGAGTCCCCTATCCGCGAACACTGAAGCTTTCTTT.

This clone was seen a single time. This rearrangement joins TRBV7-8 to TRBJ1-4; TRBD1 matches at 8 bases. Losses at the gene ends were 6 bases for V and 8 bases for J; bases not matched to a gene: 5. The CDR3 is 13 amino acids. Germline V gives CDR1 SGHVS, CDR2 FQNEAQ. The CDR3 sequence: CASRDRASEKLFF. In DNA, the CDR3 is TGTGCCAGCAGGGACAGGGCGTCGGAAAAACTGTTTTTT.

The chain recombines TRBV28 with TRBJ2-1, with 15 positions matching TRBD2. This CDR3 contains 16 residues. The germline gives CDR1 MDHEN, CDR2 SYDVKM. The V segment lost 4 bases and the J segment 9 bases; nucleotides outside the gene matches: 7. In DNA form, the CDR3 reads TGTGCCAGCAGTTCGCCGGGGACTAGCGGGAGGATTGAGCAGTTCTTC. This gives the protein CASSSPGTSGRIEQFF.

V is TRBV19 and J is TRBJ2-4; the match to TRBD1 covers 9 bases. The CDR3 sequence is 16 residues long. The V and J ends lost 5 bases and 6 bases, in that order; junction bases with no gene match: 11. The germline gives CDR1 LNHDA, CDR2 SQIVND (reference sequence). CDR3 loop: CASSFRDRAFGNIQYF. The CDR3 coding sequence is TGTGCCAGTAGTTTCCGGGACAGGGCTTTCGGAAACATTCAGTACTTC. Variable domain in full (rest from reference TRBV19 and TRBJ2-4): DGGITQSPKYLFRKEGQNVTLSCEQNLNHDAMYWYRQDPGQGLRLIYYSQIVNDFQKGDIAEGYSVSREKKESFPLTVTSAQKNPTAFYLCASSFRDRAFGNIQYFGAGTRLSVL.

The CDR3 spells CASSYGQGSNEQFF. As DNA, the CDR3 is TGTGCCAGCAGCTACGGACAGGGGAGTAATGAGCAGTTCTTC. The rearrangement joins TRBV7-7 to TRBJ2-1; 9 bases map to TRBD1. This CDR3 is 14 amino acids long. The germline CDR1 and CDR2 sequences are SSHAT and FNYEAQ (reference sequence). The V gene end was trimmed by 4 bases and the J gene end by 7 bases; junction bases not matched to a gene: 5.

This chain connects TRBV2 to TRBJ2-2, with unresolved D. Trimming took 3 bases from V and 6 from J, leaving 8 bases between them. Per the germline V gene, CDR1 is SNHLY and CDR2 is FYNNEI. CDR3 size: 13 residues. CDR3 in amino acids: CASSDPDAGELFF. Written as DNA, the CDR3 is TGTGCCAGCAGTGACCCGGACGCCGGGGAGCTGTTTTTT. Full variable domain (remainder filled in from reference TRBV2 and TRBJ2-2): EPEVTQTPSHQVTQMGQEVILRCVPISNHLYFYWYRQILGQKVEFLVSFYNNEISEKSEIFDDQFSVERPDGSNFTLKIRSTKLEDSAMYFCASSDPDAGELFFGEGSRLTVL.

DNA of the CDR3: TGTGCCAGCAGCCTAGGAAGCCTTGGCTACACCTTC. Protein: CASSLGSLGYTF. This sequence joins TRBV28 and TRBJ1-2; D is undetermined. This CDR3 is built from 12 residues. Trimming removed 6 bases at V and 7 bases at J, with 12 bases between. From germline, CDR1 is MDHEN and CDR2 SYDVKM.

This chain links TRBV2 with TRBJ2-4; 14 nucleotides match TRBD2. Germline lookup yields CDR1 SNHLY and CDR2 FYNNEI. Germline trimming cut 5 bases from V and 2 bases from J; bases unmatched to any gene: 14. The CDR3 totals 20 residues. The CDR3 loop is CASSLVTGTSGRSTKNIQYF. The CDR3 DNA follows: TGTGCCAGCAGTCTTGTGACAGGGACTAGCGGGAGATCTACCAAAAACATTCAGTACTTC.

V is TRBV7-2 and J is TRBJ2-5; TRBD2 is a possible D gene (6 bases). The CDR3 extends over 17 amino acids. The germline V gene encodes CDR1 SGHTA and CDR2 FQGNSA. V was clipped by 1 base and J by 5 bases, with 20 bases between them. CDR3 protein: CASSLGWRVARGETQYF. CDR3 bases: TGTGCCAGCAGCTTAGGTTGGCGGGTAGCCCGGGGGGAGACCCAGTACTTC.

The rearrangement joins TRBV2 to TRBJ2-7; maybe TRBD2 (6 bases). V lost 3 bases, J lost 3 bases, and 18 bases lay in between. This CDR3 region has 16 residues. Germline CDR1 and CDR2: SNHLY and FYNNEI. Here the CDR3 DNA reads TGTGCCAGCAGTGACGGGCGGGGCCCACCGGACTACGAGCAGTACTTC. Its translation is CASSDGRGPPDYEQYF.

The V and J genes are TRBV7-8 and TRBJ1-5; 7 bases align to TRBD1. CDR3 length equals 12 residues. The V segment lost 8 bases and the J segment 6 bases; nucleotides outside the gene matches: 4. Germline CDR1 and CDR2: SGHVS and FQNEAQ. The CDR3: CASSQGVQPQHF. In nucleotides, the CDR3 is TGTGCCAGCTCTCAGGGGGTTCAGCCCCAGCATTTT.

The chain links TRBV7-9 to TRBJ2-7; D is undetermined. The CDR3 is made up of 15 amino acids. Germline lookup yields CDR1 SEHNR and CDR2 FQNEAQ (reference sequence). V lost 1 base and J 1 base, leaving 11 bases between the germline ends. The chain's CDR3 is CASSLGPAGSYEQYF. In nucleotides, the CDR3 is TGTGCCAGCAGCTTAGGTCCAGCTGGGTCCTACGAGCAGTACTTC.

In this sample, this clone turned up once. The CDR3 sequence: CASSLRDAYNEQFF. Written as DNA, the CDR3 is TGTGCCAGCAGTTTACGGGACGCCTACAATGAGCAGTTCTTC. This chain links TRBV27 with TRBJ2-1; D is tentatively TRBD1 or TRBD2 (5 bases each). This CDR3 has 14 residues. V lost 2 bases, J lost 2 bases, and 7 bases lay in between. CDR1 and CDR2 (germline): MNHEY, SMNVEV (reference sequence).

Only one count was recorded for this clone. The chain is built from TRBV5-8 and TRBJ1-5, with a weak D call TRBD1 (5 bases). Trimming stripped 1 base from V and 5 bases from J, with 16 bases between. Germline V gene lookup returns CDR1 SGHTS and CDR2 YDEGEE. The CDR3 covers 16 residues. CDR3 sequence reads: CASSLSAGREDQPQHF. The CDR3 DNA follows: TGTGCCAGCAGCTTGTCCGCGGGACGGGAGGATCAGCCCCAGCATTTT.

The chain has TRBV4-1 and TRBJ1-5; TRBD1 is a possible D gene (5 bases). V dropped 1 base and J dropped 4 bases, with 11 bases sitting between them. CDR1 is MGHRA and CDR2 is YSYEKL in the germline V gene. The CDR3 is 15 residues long. Written as DNA, the CDR3 is TGCGCCAGCAGCCAAGGGGGCTTGGCAAATCAGCCCCAGCATTTT. Translating it yields CASSQGGLANQPQHF.